A selection of T cell receptor beta chains follows, all from one sample in a study of T cell responses to AZD1222 COVID-19 vaccine. Produced via immunoSEQ multiplex PCR; TCRdb's table is partial and in-frame only. This sample carries tens of thousands of clones, roughly 85% of them seen once, and the ten largest clones take around an eighth. The input for sequencing was peripheral blood, taken on day 0 of AZD1222 vaccination. The source of these receptors is an adult in good health. CDR3s include the opening cysteine and the closing phenylalanine or tryptophan. D genes are given only for firm matches.

cdr3_length j_call d_call v_call cdr3_aa
18 TRBJ2-3 TRBD1 TRBV4-1 CASSQDYARDSIPDTQYF
13 TRBJ1-1 . TRBV27 CASSLVWDNEAFF
13 TRBJ2-1 . TRBV28 CASSPGQNNEQFF
16 TRBJ2-2 . TRBV7-2 CASSLALGGNTGELFF
16 TRBJ2-2 . TRBV6-1 CASSGRQVEHLGELFF
15 TRBJ2-7 . TRBV7-2 CASSLVWTANYEQYF
12 TRBJ1-6 . TRBV3-1/TRBV3-2 CASSSNNSPLHF
14 TRBJ2-5 TRBD1 TRBV18 CASSPDREQETQYF
15 TRBJ2-7 . TRBV5-1 CASSGGRVLSYEQYF
15 TRBJ2-6 TRBD2 TRBV6-5 CASNRGGTGANVLTF
13 TRBJ2-7 . TRBV6-5 CASSSRQEYEQYF
13 TRBJ1-1 . TRBV7-2 CASSPQEGTEAFF
17 TRBJ2-5 TRBD2 TRBV11-2 CASSPRGQRGGQETQYF
17 TRBJ1-5 TRBD1 TRBV10-3 CATIEDRDSNSNQPQHF
13 TRBJ2-3 TRBD2 TRBV29-1 CSAGTSGADTQYF
14 TRBJ2-7 TRBD2 TRBV5-1 CASRGGGQPYEQYF
13 TRBJ1-5 . TRBV7-3 CASSSGPQQPQHF
16 TRBJ1-3 . TRBV9 CASSVGGGGYGNTIYF
13 TRBJ1-1 . TRBV7-2 CASAPGVNTEAFF
12 TRBJ2-1 . TRBV7-9 CASSLGENEQFF
14 TRBJ2-4 TRBD1 TRBV6-2/TRBV6-3 CASSYGTDKNIQYF
16 TRBJ1-1 . TRBV18 CASSPSQGSVNTEAFF
16 TRBJ1-1 . TRBV5-1 CASSLAVGHLNTEAFF
16 TRBJ2-7 TRBD2 TRBV27 CASSLLAGETSYEQYF
17 TRBJ2-4 TRBD1 TRBV11-1 CASSLAPGTGVGNIQYF
13 TRBJ2-1 . TRBV7-8 CASNRPGFHEQFF
15 TRBJ1-1 . TRBV5-1 CASSLTGAMNTEAFF
22 TRBJ2-5 . TRBV4-2 CASSQDELARSRLGLFQETQYF
16 TRBJ2-3 TRBD1 TRBV3-1/TRBV3-2 CASSQDSTGSTDTQYF
16 TRBJ1-4 . TRBV28 CASTPLRGLRDEKLFF